This T cell receptor beta chain was profiled in a study of T-cell memory formation after mild COVID-19. TCRdb re-derived calls from the 5' RACE reads in MiXCR, one entry per CDR3 protein. The table includes roughly 180,000 distinct CDR3 sequences, more than 9% detected once. V was pared by 2 bases and J by 7 bases, with 9 bases between. This CDR3 spans 13 amino acids. CDR1 and CDR2 (germline): SGHAT, FQNNGV. This clonotype was counted a few times. The sequenced material came from PBMCs or a T cell subset sorted from them (not recorded which). The chain is built from TRBV11-2 and TRBJ1-5, with D unresolved. The clonotype was recovered from a man aged 18-30 years who had mild COVID-19 (a few samples of this study predate the infection). Cell type and time point are not known. DNA of the CDR3: TGTGCCAGCAGCTTAAACCGGAACCAGCCCCAGCATTTT. Amino acid sequence: CASSLNRNQPQHF.